The entry that follows covers one T cell receptor beta chain sequence. The sample is drawn from a study of T cells expressing NK-cell markers. This CDR3 spans 18 amino acids. Germline-derived CDR1 and CDR2 are MGHRA and YSYEKL. For each CDR3 protein, TCRdb gives one entry from its re-call of the 5' RACE reads, without DNA. The sample features 300,000 to 500,000 distinct CDR3 sequences, with around 10% in its top ten. J is TRBJ2-7 and V is TRBV4-1; TCRdb outputs TRBD1, but without DNA this stays unchecked. The source material was blood T cells: a sorted CD56 or NKG2C T cell subset, CD4+ or CD8+ T cells, or bulk PBMC T cells (not recorded which). The source of this sequence is a woman aged 50 to 65 in good health. The chain's CDR3 is CASSQVLPVSHLTYEQYF.